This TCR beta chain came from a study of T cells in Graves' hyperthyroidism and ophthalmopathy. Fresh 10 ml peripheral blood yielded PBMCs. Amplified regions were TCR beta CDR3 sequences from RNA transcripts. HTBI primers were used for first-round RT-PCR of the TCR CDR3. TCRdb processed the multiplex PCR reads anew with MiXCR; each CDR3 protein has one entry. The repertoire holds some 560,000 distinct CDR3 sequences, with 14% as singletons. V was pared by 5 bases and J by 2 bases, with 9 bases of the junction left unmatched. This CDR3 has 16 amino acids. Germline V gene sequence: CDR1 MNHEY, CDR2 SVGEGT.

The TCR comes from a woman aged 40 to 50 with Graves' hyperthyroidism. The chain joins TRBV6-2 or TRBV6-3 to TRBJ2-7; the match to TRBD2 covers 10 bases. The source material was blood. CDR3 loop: CASSDPAGGQAYEQYF. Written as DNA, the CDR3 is TGTGCCAGCAGTGACCCAGCGGGAGGGCAGGCCTACGAGCAGTACTTC.